This T cell receptor beta chain is drawn from a study of control samples from healthy donors and cancer patients. Measured with immunoSEQ multiplex PCR; TCRdb has only the in-frame clones, and not every one. The data show approximately 120,000 clones, around nine tenths seen once. Germline values: CDR1 SEHNR, CDR2 FQNEAQ (reference sequence). The CDR3 sequence is 19 residues long. V was pared by 5 bases and J by 0 bases, with 12 bases of the junction left unmatched. The clonotype originates from a woman in her forties or fifties in good health. This sequence joins TRBV7-9 and TRBJ1-6, with 8 bases identical to TRBD1. Sequenced input: blood. CDR3 sequence (DNA): TGTGCCAGCAGCCAAGACAGGGGCGTCATGAGCTCCTATAATTCACCCCTCCACTTT. Amino acids: CASSQDRGVMSSYNSPLHF.